This T cell receptor (beta chain) was captured in a study of T cells in tumors and immune-related adverse events. This clone is a singleton in its sample. Profiled with immunoSEQ multiplex PCR; TCRdb holds only in-frame clones, not every one. The repertoire holds roughly 4,000 clones, with roughly four fifths as singletons. The CDR3 spans 17 residues. The germline V gene encodes CDR1 MDHEN and CDR2 SYDVKM. Trimming took off 5 bases at V and 4 bases at J, with 24 bases between the two ends. The sequence was collected from a female donor with metastatic renal cell carcinoma. The chain joins TRBV28 to TRBJ2-7; D not resolved. The sample in question was skin tissue, obtained from a patient treated with anti-PD-1 therapy. CDR3: CASSVKVHGWKMYEQYF. The CDR3 nucleotides are TGTGCCAGCAGTGTGAAGGTTCATGGGTGGAAAATGTACGAGCAGTACTTC.